This TCR beta chain was identified during a study of blood T cell repertoires in COVID-19. Overall study: Sites in the United States, Italy and Spain provided acute and convalescent COVID-19 samples. In each case, the material was cDNA or gDNA derived from T cells, B-cell-depleted T cells, or PBMCs.

The CDR3 loop spans 14 amino acids. V gave up 1 base and J gave up 0 bases, with 7 bases separating them. Germline CDR1 reads SGHRS; CDR2 reads YFSETQ. Per the original data handling: Estimates of nucleated cell counts were drawn from the amplification of reference gene primers. Using immunoSEQ multiplex PCR, the repertoire was profiled, and TCRdb retains in-frame clones only, with some absent. That table supplies the V and J calls and clone size; D and trimming were determined from the DNA. The table lists roughly 250,000 clones, 83% of them singletons. This clonotype originated in a human donor in a cohort sampled during active COVID-19. The chain recombines TRBV5-1 with TRBJ1-1, with D uncertain. Source material: peripheral blood. The CDR3 reads CASSLYSMNTEAFF. CDR3 nucleotide sequence: TGCGCCAGCAGCTTGTATAGCATGAACACTGAAGCTTTCTTT.